In this sample, the clone carrying this TCR beta chain turned up a few times. No antigen is known for it. This sample is drawn from a study of T cells after yellow fever vaccination. The study, taken as a whole, reports: Booster samples showed a return of most primary-vaccination clones (approximately 96% CD4, over 70% CD8).

TCRdb re-called the 5' RACE reads through MiXCR, storing one row per CDR3 protein. The sample holds 500,000 to 700,000 distinct CDR3 sequences, under 25% seen once. The length of the CDR3 is 11 residues. Per the germline V gene, CDR1 is GTSNPN and CDR2 is SVGIG (reference sequence). Trimming pared 5 bases from V and 10 bases from J, leaving 14 bases between. The chain is built from TRBV30 and TRBJ2-5; D is tentatively TRBD1 or TRBD2 (5 bases each). This sample comprised PBMCs, obtained 15 days after the yellow fever booster vaccination. This clonotype was obtained from a man younger than 45 who received the YFV17D yellow fever vaccine. This chain's CDR3 is CAWSGPRDQYF. The CDR3 DNA sequence: TGTGCCTGGTCGGGGCCGAGGGACCAGTACTTC.